This TCR beta chain was retrieved from a study of blood T cell repertoires in COVID-19. The table came from immunoSEQ multiplex PCR; TCRdb's copy has only in-frame clones and leaves some out. The data show around 20,000 clones, around 83% seen once. The germline V gene encodes CDR1 LGHNA and CDR2 YSLEER. The germline V and J ends were trimmed by 4 bases and 2 bases, with 18 bases remaining between them. This CDR3 spans 16 amino acids. The V and J genes are TRBV4-3 and TRBJ2-7, with a tentative D call TRBD2 (6 bases). The sequenced sample consisted of peripheral blood. The TCR sequence derives from a man in his sixties or seventies with acute or convalescent COVID-19. CDR3 loop: CASSPVIPGGAYEQYF. Here the CDR3 DNA reads TGCGCCAGCAGCCCTGTGATACCAGGAGGGGCCTACGAGCAGTACTTC.